This TCR beta chain came from a study of T cells in localized non-small cell lung cancer. From germline, CDR1 is SGHRS and CDR2 YFSETQ. V dropped 6 bases and J dropped 6; count of bases not matched to a gene: 11. The length of the CDR3 is 15 residues. This table comes from immunoSEQ multiplex PCR, and its TCRdb copy is limited to in-frame clones, with some not included. The sample includes 30,000 to 45,000 clones, under 90% of them seen just once. This sample comprised peripheral blood mononuclear cells, obtained before any cancer treatment. The TCR was taken from a male donor at least 60 years old with stage II lung adenocarcinoma. The chain is built from TRBV5-1 and TRBJ2-4, with TRBD2 identical over 8 bases. CDR3 sequence reads: CASTDLAGLSNIQYF. The DNA of the CDR3 is TGCGCCAGCACGGATCTAGCGGGCCTTTCAAACATTCAGTACTTC.